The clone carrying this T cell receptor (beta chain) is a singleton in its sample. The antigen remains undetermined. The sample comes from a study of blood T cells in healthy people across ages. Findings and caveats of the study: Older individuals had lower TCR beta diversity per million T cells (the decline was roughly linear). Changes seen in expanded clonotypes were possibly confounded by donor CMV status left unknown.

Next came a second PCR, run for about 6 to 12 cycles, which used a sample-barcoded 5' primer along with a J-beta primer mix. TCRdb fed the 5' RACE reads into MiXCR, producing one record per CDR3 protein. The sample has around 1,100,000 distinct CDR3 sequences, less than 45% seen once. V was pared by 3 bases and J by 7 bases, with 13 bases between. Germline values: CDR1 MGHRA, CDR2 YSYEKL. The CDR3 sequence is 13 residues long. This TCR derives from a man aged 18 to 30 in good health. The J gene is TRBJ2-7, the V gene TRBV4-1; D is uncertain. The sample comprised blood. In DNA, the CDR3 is TGCGCCAGCAGCCAGTACGCAGGTTATGAGCAGTACTTC. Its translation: CASSQYAGYEQYF.